These 6 T cell receptor beta chains came from one sample sequenced in a study of OX40 agonist ivuxolimab in advanced cancers. Libraries were prepared by immunoSEQ multiplex PCR; TCRdb keeps only in-frame clonotypes and omits some of them. The repertoire has about 50,000 clones, 88% of them found once; the top ten carry around 0.6%. Source: CD4+ or CD8+ T cells sorted from blood, taken in a trial of the OX40 agonist ivuxolimab. Receptors originate from an adult with an advanced solid tumor such as melanoma, head and neck, liver or kidney cancer.

The gene calls are TRBV5-1 and TRBJ2-3, with 9 positions matching TRBD2. Germline assignment: CDR1 SGHRS and CDR2 YFSETQ. Germline trimming cut 6 bases from V and 0 bases from J; bases unmatched to any gene: 5. The CDR3 runs 15 residues. For the CDR3, the DNA is TGCGCCAGCATGACTAGCGGTTCTAGCACAGATACGCAGTATTTT. Protein sequence: CASMTSGSSTDTQYF.

This chain joins TRBV9 and TRBJ1-1; maybe TRBD1 (6 bases). Germline CDR1 reads SGDLS; CDR2 reads YYNGEE. V was trimmed by 3 bases and J by 3 bases, leaving 15 bases between them. The CDR3 is made up of 15 amino acids. In DNA form, the CDR3 reads TGTGCCAGCAGCGGACGGGGGGGCGCTTACACTGAAGCTTTCTTT. It encodes CASSGRGGAYTEAFF.

The chain has TRBV7-3 and TRBJ2-3, with 7 bases lining up with TRBD2. The CDR3 is made up of 12 amino acids. V shed 5 bases, J shed 11 bases, and the junction held 7 bases outside the gene matches. Germline V gene data show CDR1 as SGHTA and CDR2 as FQGTGA. The CDR3 nucleotides read TGTGCCAGCAGCACAACCGGGGGGATGCAGTATTTT. Encoded protein: CASSTTGGMQYF. The variable domain in full, with the rest retrieved from reference TRBV7-3 and TRBJ2-3, is GAGVSQTPSNKVTEKGKYVELRCDPISGHTALYWYRQSLGQGPEFLIYFQGTGAADDSGLPNDRFFAVRPEGSVSTLKIQRTERGDSAVYLCASSTTGGMQYFGPGTRLTVL.

The genes are TRBV2 and TRBJ1-2; weak D call: TRBD1 (6 bases). This CDR3 is 15 amino acids long. Germline-derived CDR1 and CDR2 are SNHLY and FYNNEI. The V end was cut by 3 bases, the J end by 1 base, with 12 bases between. CDR3 nucleotide sequence: TGTGCCAGCAGTGAGGGGGACACGATTAACTATGGCTACACCTTC. It encodes CASSEGDTINYGYTF. The variable domain in full, completed from reference TRBV2 and TRBJ1-2, reads EPEVTQTPSHQVTQMGQEVILRCVPISNHLYFYWYRQILGQKVEFLVSFYNNEISEKSEIFDDQFSVERPDGSNFTLKIRSTKLEDSAMYFCASSEGDTINYGYTFGSGTRLTVV.

V and J are TRBV4-1 and TRBJ2-5; perhaps TRBD1 as D (6 bases). V lost 1 base to trimming and J lost 9 bases, with 12 bases between them. The germline V gene has CDR1 MGHRA and CDR2 YSYEKL. This CDR3 region has 13 residues. The CDR3 loop reads CASSQGQDVAQYF. The CDR3 DNA is TGCGCCAGCAGCCAAGGACAGGACGTGGCCCAGTACTTC.

The chain uses TRBV20-1 and TRBJ2-5; D may be TRBD2 (5 bases). CDR1 and CDR2 from the germline V gene are DFQATT and SNEGSKA (reference sequence). The germline V and J ends were trimmed by 8 bases and 4 bases, with 11 bases remaining between them. The CDR3 is 11 residues long. This chain's CDR3 is CSPFRGETQYF. The CDR3 DNA follows: TGCAGTCCTTTCCGGGGAGAGACCCAGTACTTC.